A selection of T cell receptor beta chains follows, all from one sample in a study of neurological immune-mediated disorders. One entry per CDR3 protein results from TCRdb running MiXCR on the 5' RACE reads. The data contain fewer than 45,000 distinct CDR3 sequences, almost 7.5% of them singletons. The sequencing sample was made of PBMCs. All receptors derive from a woman in her thirties or forties in good health. Each CDR3 is given with its conserved first and last residue. A D gene is named only where the DNA matches it firmly. Size tells how often a clone was seen (once, few, many) or the class of an expanded clone, and some rows leave it out.

d_call j_call clone_size v_call cdr3_aa cdr3_nt
TRBD1 TRBJ2-5 many TRBV27 CASSIRQGGETQYF TGTGCCAGCAGTATAAGACAGGGGGGAGAGACCCAGTACTTC
NA TRBJ2-4 many TRBV6-6 CASSYSPSGSKNIQYF TGTGCCAGCAGTTACTCTCCCTCCGGGTCCAAAAACATTCAGTACTTC
NA TRBJ2-7 many TRBV4-1 CASSQGNMNSYEQYF TGCGCCAGCAGCCAAGGTAATATGAACTCCTACGAGCAGTACTTC
NA TRBJ1-2 many TRBV19 CASSDYSVPYGYTF TGTGCCAGTAGTGACTACAGCGTGCCCTATGGCTACACCTTC
NA TRBJ2-2 NA TRBV12-3/TRBV12-4 CASSFSWTLNTGELFF TGTGCCAGCAGCTTTAGTTGGACACTGAACACCGGGGAGCTGTTTTTT
TRBD2 TRBJ2-2 many TRBV7-2 CASSFTSGRSGELFF TGTGCCAGCAGCTTTACTAGCGGGAGGTCCGGGGAGCTGTTTTTT
NA TRBJ1-2 many TRBV5-1 CASSLVGTDYGYTF TGCGCCAGCAGCTTGGTCGGGACCGACTATGGCTACACCTTC
NA TRBJ1-5 many TRBV25-1 CASRPAGGSNQPQHF TGTGCCAGCAGGCCAGCTGGGGGTAGCAATCAGCCCCAGCATTTT
NA TRBJ2-1 many TRBV10-3 CATLIASVYNEQFF TGTGCCACTCTAATCGCTAGCGTATACAATGAGCAGTTCTTC
NA TRBJ2-1 many TRBV5-1 CASSLGNSGDEQFF TGCGCCAGCAGCTTGGGCAATAGTGGCGATGAGCAGTTCTTC
NA TRBJ1-1 many TRBV5-1 CASSLIGTNTEAFF TGCGCCAGCAGCTTGATAGGGACGAACACTGAAGCTTTCTTT
NA TRBJ1-1 few TRBV2 CASSELEDTEAFF TGTGCCAGCAGTGAACTAGAGGACACTGAAGCTTTCTTT
TRBD1 TRBJ1-2 many TRBV12-3/TRBV12-4 CASTLGGQGNYGYTF TGTGCCAGCACCTTGGGCGGACAGGGTAACTATGGCTACACCTTC
NA TRBJ1-2 many TRBV4-1 CASSQEAGGSGYTF TGCGCCAGCAGCCAAGAGGCGGGTGGTAGTGGCTACACCTTC
TRBD2 TRBJ2-7 many TRBV4-2 CASSQRLAGGLLDEQYF TGTGCCAGCAGCCAAAGACTAGCGGGAGGCCTATTGGATGAGCAGTACTTC
NA TRBJ2-2 many TRBV9 CASSVDPANTGELFF TGTGCCAGCAGCGTAGATCCCGCGAACACCGGGGAGCTGTTTTTT
NA TRBJ1-4 many TRBV7-9 CASSREPTNEKLFF TGTGCCAGCAGCCGGGAGCCAACTAATGAAAAACTGTTTTTT
NA TRBJ2-1 many TRBV6-6 CASSPRTGGGSYNEQFF TGTGCCAGCAGTCCAAGGACAGGAGGGGGGTCCTACAATGAGCAGTTCTTC
TRBD1 TRBJ2-7 many TRBV7-9 CASSFPGQSYEQYF TGTGCCAGCAGCTTCCCGGGACAGTCCTACGAGCAGTACTTC
NA TRBJ1-1 many TRBV4-1 CASSQGASKAFF TGCGCCAGCAGCCAAGGGGCATCTAAAGCTTTCTTT
NA TRBJ2-2 many TRBV27 CASSSAGKRTGELFF TGTGCCAGCAGTTCGGCAGGGAAGAGGACCGGGGAGCTGTTTTTT
TRBD2 TRBJ2-1 many TRBV20-1 CSARPATSGRRRGNEQFF TGCAGTGCGCGACCGGCGACTAGCGGGAGGAGGAGGGGCAATGAGCAGTTCTTC
NA TRBJ2-3 many TRBV29-1 CSVEVGLGPMAADTQYF TGCAGCGTTGAGGTGGGGCTAGGCCCAATGGCCGCAGATACGCAGTATTTT
TRBD2 TRBJ2-1 many TRBV27 CASNPSGGYNEQFF TGTGCCTCCAACCCTAGCGGAGGATACAATGAGCAGTTCTTC
NA TRBJ1-3 many TRBV27 CASSRGTGSGNTIYF TGTGCCAGCAGCCGGGGAACAGGGTCTGGAAACACCATATATTTT
NA TRBJ1-2 many TRBV27 CASSGSRGRQNYGYTF TGTGCCAGCAGTGGAAGCCGGGGCCGGCAGAACTATGGCTACACCTTC
NA TRBJ2-3 many TRBV28 CASSPPSSTDTQYF TGTGCCAGCAGTCCGCCGTCTAGCACAGATACGCAGTATTTT
NA TRBJ2-1 few TRBV5-6 CASSLGQRYNEQFF TGTGCCAGCAGCTTGGGACAGCGCTACAATGAGCAGTTCTTC
NA TRBJ2-2 many TRBV5-1 CASSPSVSTDTGELFF TGCGCCAGCAGCCCTAGCGTCTCCACCGACACCGGGGAGCTGTTTTTT
TRBD1 TRBJ2-7 NA TRBV29-1 CSVGVGGNRGSVEQYF TGCAGCGTTGGAGTGGGGGGTAACAGGGGGTCTGTCGAGCAGTACTTC
TRBD1 TRBJ1-2 few TRBV7-6 CASSFRPGQGYGYTF TGTGCCAGCAGCTTTCGACCGGGACAGGGCTATGGCTACACCTTC
TRBD1 TRBJ2-5 many TRBV4-1 CASSPKGTAEETQYF TGCGCCAGCAGCCCAAAGGGGACAGCTGAAGAGACCCAGTACTTC
TRBD2 TRBJ2-3 many TRBV4-1 CASSQDRGGYTDTQYF TGCGCCAGCAGCCAAGATCGGGGGGGGTACACAGATACGCAGTATTTT
NA TRBJ1-2 many TRBV3-1 CASSQEGLRGYTF TGTGCCAGCAGCCAAGAGGGGCTCCGTGGCTACACCTTC
NA TRBJ1-2 NA TRBV28 CASSLGGGRSYTF TGTGCCAGCAGTTTAGGGGGGGGTCGGAGCTACACCTTC
TRBD2 TRBJ2-4 many TRBV11-2 CASSLDLAGGMNIQYF TGTGCCAGCAGCTTAGATTTAGCGGGGGGTATGAACATTCAGTACTTC
NA TRBJ2-1 many TRBV12-3/TRBV12-4 CASSLGKQFF TGTGCCAGCAGTTTAGGCAAGCAGTTCTTC
NA TRBJ1-1 many TRBV12-3/TRBV12-4 CASSLMGGGAEAFF TGTGCCAGCAGTTTAATGGGGGGGGGAGCTGAAGCTTTCTTT
NA TRBJ2-3 many TRBV11-2 CASSLEFGGVDTQYF TGTGCCAGCAGCTTGGAGTTCGGGGGCGTAGATACGCAGTATTTT
NA TRBJ2-6 many TRBV6-1 CASMSLHSGANVLTF TGTGCCAGCATGTCCCTTCACTCTGGGGCCAACGTCCTGACTTTC
TRBD2 TRBJ2-3 few TRBV10-3 CAISVLAATSTDTQYF TGTGCCATCAGTGTACTAGCGGCAACTAGCACAGATACGCAGTATTTT
NA TRBJ1-1 many TRBV29-1 CSVQSQQGEAFF TGCAGCGTCCAGTCGCAACAGGGTGAAGCTTTCTTT
NA TRBJ1-5 many TRBV6-1 CASSTHGTSDQPQHF TGTGCCAGCAGTACCCACGGGACATCTGATCAGCCCCAGCATTTT
NA TRBJ2-7 many TRBV20-1 CSAPRASTGSYEQYF TGCAGTGCCCCAAGGGCTTCTACCGGGAGCTACGAGCAGTACTTC
TRBD2 TRBJ2-1 many TRBV20-1 CSALGTTDNEQFF TGCAGTGCTCTCGGGACTACAGACAATGAGCAGTTCTTC